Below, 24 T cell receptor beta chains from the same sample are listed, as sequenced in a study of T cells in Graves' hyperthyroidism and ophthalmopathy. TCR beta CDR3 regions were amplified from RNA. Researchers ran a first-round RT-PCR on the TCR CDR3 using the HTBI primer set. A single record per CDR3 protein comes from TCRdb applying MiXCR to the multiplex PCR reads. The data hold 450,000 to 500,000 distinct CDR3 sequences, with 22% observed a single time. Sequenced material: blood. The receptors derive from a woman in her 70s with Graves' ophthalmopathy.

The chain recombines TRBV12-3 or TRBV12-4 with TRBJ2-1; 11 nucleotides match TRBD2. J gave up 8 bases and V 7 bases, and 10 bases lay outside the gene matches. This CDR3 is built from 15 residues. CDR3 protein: CASTPGLAVLYEQFF. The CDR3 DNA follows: TGTGCCAGCACTCCGGGACTAGCGGTTTTGTATGAGCAGTTCTTC.

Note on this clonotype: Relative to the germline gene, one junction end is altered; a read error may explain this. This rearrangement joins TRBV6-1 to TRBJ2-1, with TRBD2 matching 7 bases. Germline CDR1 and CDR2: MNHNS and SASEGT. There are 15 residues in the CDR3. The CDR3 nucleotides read TGTGCCAGCAGTCCCGGGACTAAAAATCGGAATGAGCAGCTCTTC. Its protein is CASSPGTKNRNEQLF.

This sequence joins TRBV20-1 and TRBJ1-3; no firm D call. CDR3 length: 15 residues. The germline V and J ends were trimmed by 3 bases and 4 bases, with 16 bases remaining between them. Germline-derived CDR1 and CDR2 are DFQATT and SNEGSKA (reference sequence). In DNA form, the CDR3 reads TGCAGTGCTAGGCGGGCACTCGCGCCGGGAAACACCATATATTTT. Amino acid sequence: CSARRALAPGNTIYF.

DNA for the CDR3: TGCGCCAGCAGCCTTAGTGCGGGACGGCAAAATCAGCCCCAGCATTTT. Amino acids: CASSLSAGRQNQPQHF. J is TRBJ1-5 and V is TRBV4-3; a possible D gene is TRBD1 (5 bases). The germline V gene has CDR1 LGHNA and CDR2 YSLEER. V was clipped by 4 bases and J by 4 bases, with 17 bases between them. CDR3 length: 16 residues.

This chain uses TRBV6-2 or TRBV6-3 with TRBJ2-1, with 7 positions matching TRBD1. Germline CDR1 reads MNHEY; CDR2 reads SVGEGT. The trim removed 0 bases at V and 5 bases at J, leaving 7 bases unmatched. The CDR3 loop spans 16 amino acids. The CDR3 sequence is CASSYSRGRLDNEQFF. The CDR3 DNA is TGTGCCAGCAGTTACTCTAGGGGGCGCCTCGACAATGAGCAGTTCTTC.

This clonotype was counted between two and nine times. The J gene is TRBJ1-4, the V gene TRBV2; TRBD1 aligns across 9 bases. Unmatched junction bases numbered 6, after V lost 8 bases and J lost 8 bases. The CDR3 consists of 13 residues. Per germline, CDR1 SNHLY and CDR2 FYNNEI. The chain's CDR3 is CASGDRAGEKLFF. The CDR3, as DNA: TGTGCCAGCGGGGACAGGGCGGGGGAAAAACTGTTTTTT.

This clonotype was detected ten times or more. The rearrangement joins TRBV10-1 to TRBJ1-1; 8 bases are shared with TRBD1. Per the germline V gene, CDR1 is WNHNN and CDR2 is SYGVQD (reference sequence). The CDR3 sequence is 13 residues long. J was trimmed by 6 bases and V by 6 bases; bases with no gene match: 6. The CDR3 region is CASREDRVAEAFF. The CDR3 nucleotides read TGCGCCAGCAGAGAGGACAGGGTGGCTGAAGCTTTCTTT.

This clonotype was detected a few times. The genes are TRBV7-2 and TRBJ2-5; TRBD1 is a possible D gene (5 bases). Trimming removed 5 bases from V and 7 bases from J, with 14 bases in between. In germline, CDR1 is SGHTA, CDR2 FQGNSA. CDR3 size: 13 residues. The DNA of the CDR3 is TGTGCCAGCAGCCCCAGGGTTCCTGGGACCCAGTACTTC. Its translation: CASSPRVPGTQYF.

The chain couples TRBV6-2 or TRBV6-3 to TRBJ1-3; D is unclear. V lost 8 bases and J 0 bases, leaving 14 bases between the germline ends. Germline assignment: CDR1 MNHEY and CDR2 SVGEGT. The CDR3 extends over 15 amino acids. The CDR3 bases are TGTGCCAGCCGACAATCCGCGATCTCTGGAAACACCATATATTTT. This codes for CASRQSAISGNTIYF.

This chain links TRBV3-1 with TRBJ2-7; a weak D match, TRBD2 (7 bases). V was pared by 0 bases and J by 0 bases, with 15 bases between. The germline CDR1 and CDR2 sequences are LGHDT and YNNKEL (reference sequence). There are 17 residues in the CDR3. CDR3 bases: TGTGCCAGCAGCCAAGATGGTGGGGGGGCCAGCTCCTACGAGCAGTACTTC. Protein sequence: CASSQDGGGASSYEQYF.

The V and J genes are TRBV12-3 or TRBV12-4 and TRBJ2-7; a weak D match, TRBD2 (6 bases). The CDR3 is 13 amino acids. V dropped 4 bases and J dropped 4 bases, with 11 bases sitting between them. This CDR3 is CASSSGTEYEQYF. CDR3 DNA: TGTGCCAGCAGTTCTGGGACTGAGTACGAGCAGTACTTC.

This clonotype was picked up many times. The CDR3 here is CASSLSGGGHNEQFF. The CDR3 region has the DNA TGTGCCAGCAGCTTATCCGGAGGGGGCCACAATGAGCAGTTCTTC. V gene TRBV7-3 combines with J gene TRBJ2-1; D might be TRBD1 (7 bases). The CDR3 is 15 amino acids. V shed 2 bases and J shed 5 bases, with 13 bases lying between them. Per the germline V gene, CDR1 is SGHTA and CDR2 is FQGTGA. The full variable domain, in which reference TRBV7-3 and TRBJ2-1 provide the parts outside the CDR3, is GAGVSQTPSNKVTEKGKYVELRCDPISGHTALYWYRQSLGQGPEFLIYFQGTGAADDSGLPNDRFFAVRPEGSVSTLKIQRTERGDSAVYLCASSLSGGGHNEQFFGPGTRLTVL.

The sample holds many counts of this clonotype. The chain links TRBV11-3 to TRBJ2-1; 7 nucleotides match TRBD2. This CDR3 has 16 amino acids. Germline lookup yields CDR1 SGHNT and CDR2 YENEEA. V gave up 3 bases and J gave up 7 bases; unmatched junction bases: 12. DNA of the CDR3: TGTGCCAGCAGCTTGAGACGGGCCAGCGGGAAGAATGAGCAGTTCTTC. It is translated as CASSLRRASGKNEQFF.

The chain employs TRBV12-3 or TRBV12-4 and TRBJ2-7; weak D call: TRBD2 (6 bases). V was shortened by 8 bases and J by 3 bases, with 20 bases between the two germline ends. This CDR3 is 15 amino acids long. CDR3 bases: TGTGCCAGCTCCTTGAGTAGCGGTCCTCTCTACGAGCAGTACTTC. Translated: CASSLSSGPLYEQYF.

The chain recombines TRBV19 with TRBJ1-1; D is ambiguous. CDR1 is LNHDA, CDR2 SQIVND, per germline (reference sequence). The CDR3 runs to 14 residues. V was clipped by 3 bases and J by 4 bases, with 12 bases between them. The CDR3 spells CASSIDGSGTEAFF. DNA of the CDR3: TGTGCCAGTAGTATTGATGGGTCTGGCACTGAAGCTTTCTTT.

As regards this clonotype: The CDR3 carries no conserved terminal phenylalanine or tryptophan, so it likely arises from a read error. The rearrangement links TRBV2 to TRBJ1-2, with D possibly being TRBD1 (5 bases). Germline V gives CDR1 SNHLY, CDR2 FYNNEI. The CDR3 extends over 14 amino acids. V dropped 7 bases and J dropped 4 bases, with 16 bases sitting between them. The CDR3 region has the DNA TGTGCCAGCAAACCAGGGCAGGAGCTCTATGGCTACACCCTC. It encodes CASKPGQELYGYTL.

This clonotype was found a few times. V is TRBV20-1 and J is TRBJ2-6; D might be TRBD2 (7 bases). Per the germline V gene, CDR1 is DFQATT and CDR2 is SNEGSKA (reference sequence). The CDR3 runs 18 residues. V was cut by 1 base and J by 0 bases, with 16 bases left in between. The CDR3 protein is CSARADGGGRSGANVLTF. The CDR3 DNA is TGCAGTGCTAGAGCGGACGGCGGGGGCCGCTCTGGGGCCAACGTCCTGACTTTC.

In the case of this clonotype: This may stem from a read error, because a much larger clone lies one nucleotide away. DNA of the CDR3: TGTGCCAGCAGCCAAGACAGGGGCGCAGATACGCAGTATTTT. Its translation: CASSQDRGADTQYF. The chain recombines TRBV4-2 with TRBJ2-3, with D perhaps matching TRBD1 (6 bases). Looked up from germline, CDR1 is LGHNA and CDR2 is YNFKEQ. The CDR3 loop spans 14 amino acids. Trimming cost V 0 bases and J 4 bases, with 8 bases left between them.

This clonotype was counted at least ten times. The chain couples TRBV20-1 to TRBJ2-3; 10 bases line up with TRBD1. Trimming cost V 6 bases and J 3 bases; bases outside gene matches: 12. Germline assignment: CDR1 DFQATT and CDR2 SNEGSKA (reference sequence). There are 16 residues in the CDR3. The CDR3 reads CSAIGTGVLKTDTQYF. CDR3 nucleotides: TGCAGTGCAATCGGGACAGGGGTTCTTAAGACAGATACGCAGTATTTT.

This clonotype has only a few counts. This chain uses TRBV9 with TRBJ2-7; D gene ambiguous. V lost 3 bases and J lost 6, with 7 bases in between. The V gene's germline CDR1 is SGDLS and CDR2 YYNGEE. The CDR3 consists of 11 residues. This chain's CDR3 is CASSEFCEQYF. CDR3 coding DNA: TGTGCCAGCAGCGAGTTTTGCGAGCAGTACTTC. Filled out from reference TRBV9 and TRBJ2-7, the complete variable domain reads DSGVTQTPKHLITATGQRVTLRCSPRSGDLSVYWYQQSLDQGLQFLIQYYNGEERAKGNILERFSAQQFPDLHSELNLSSLELGDSALYFCASSEFCEQYFGPGTRLTVT.

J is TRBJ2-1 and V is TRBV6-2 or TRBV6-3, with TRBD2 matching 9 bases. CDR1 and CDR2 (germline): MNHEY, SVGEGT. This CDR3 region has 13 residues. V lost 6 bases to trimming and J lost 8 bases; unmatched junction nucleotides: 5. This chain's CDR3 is CASRSSGRDEQFF. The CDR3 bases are TGTGCCAGCAGGAGTAGCGGGAGAGATGAGCAGTTCTTC.

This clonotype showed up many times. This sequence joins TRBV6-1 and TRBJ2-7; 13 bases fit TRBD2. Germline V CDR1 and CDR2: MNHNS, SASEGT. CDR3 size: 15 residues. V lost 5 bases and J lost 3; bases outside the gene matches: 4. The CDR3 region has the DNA TGTGCCAGCAGTTTAGGGACTAGCGGGAACTACGAGCAGTACTTC. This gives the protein CASSLGTSGNYEQYF.

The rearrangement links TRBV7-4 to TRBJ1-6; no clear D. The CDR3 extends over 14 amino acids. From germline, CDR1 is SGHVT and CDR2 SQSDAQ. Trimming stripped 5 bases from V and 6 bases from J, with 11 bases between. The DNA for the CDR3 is TGTGCCAGCAGCCTGACGGTTCTTAATTCACCCCTCCACTTT. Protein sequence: CASSLTVLNSPLHF.

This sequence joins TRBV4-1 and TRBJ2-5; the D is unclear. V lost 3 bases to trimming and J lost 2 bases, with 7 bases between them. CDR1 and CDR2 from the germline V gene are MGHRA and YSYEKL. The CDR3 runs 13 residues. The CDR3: CASSQVVQETQYF. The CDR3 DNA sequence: TGCGCCAGCAGCCAGGTCGTACAAGAGACCCAGTACTTC.